Below, 14 T cell receptor beta chains from the same sample are listed, as sequenced in a study of identical twins. From the 5' RACE reads, TCRdb called clonotypes with MiXCR, one entry per CDR3 protein. Of fewer than 900,000 distinct CDR3 sequences in the sample, roughly 20% are singletons; the top ten hold 4% to 5.5%. The sample was also reused in another study, on T cells expressing NK-cell markers.

The specimen was PBMCs. These receptors were collected from a woman under 30 in good health.

This clonotype was detected ten times or more. The chain combines TRBV5-6 with TRBJ1-2, with unresolved D. V was pared by 3 bases and J by 14 bases, with 14 bases between. Germline assignment: CDR1 SGHDT and CDR2 YYEEEE. This CDR3 comprises 11 residues. CDR3: CASSSSPGETF. The CDR3 DNA is TGTGCCAGCAGCTCCTCGCCGGGAGAGACCTTC.

This clonotype occurred a few times. The V call is TRBV6-5, the J call TRBJ1-2, with TRBD1 matching over 7 bases. Germline V gene data show CDR1 as MNHEY and CDR2 as SVGAGI. This CDR3 is 16 amino acids long. V was pared by 6 bases and J by 2 bases, with 12 bases of the junction left unmatched. The CDR3 nucleotides are TGTGCCAGCAGGGACTCGACAGGGAAGACCAACTATGGCTACACCTTC. The encoded protein is CASRDSTGKTNYGYTF.

This clonotype was observed a few times. The chain employs TRBV4-3 and TRBJ2-1, with TRBD2 as a possible D gene (5 bases). Per the germline V gene, CDR1 is LGHNA and CDR2 is YSLEER. V was trimmed by 0 bases and J by 4 bases, leaving 16 bases between them. The CDR3 length is 17 residues. The CDR3 sequence is CASSQEPDYPGYNEQFF. The CDR3 region has the DNA TGCGCCAGCAGCCAAGAACCAGACTACCCGGGATACAATGAGCAGTTCTTC.

V is TRBV7-8 and J is TRBJ2-7; D may correspond to TRBD1 or TRBD2 (5 bases each). CDR3 length: 14 amino acids. V shed 1 base and J shed 6 bases, with 13 bases lying between them. CDR1 and CDR2 (germline): SGHVS, FQNEAQ. CDR3 sequence: CASSLGGRGTEQYF. The CDR3 nucleotides read TGTGCCAGCAGCTTAGGGGGCCGGGGAACCGAGCAGTACTTC.

This clonotype was seen at least ten times. The chain combines TRBV6-2 or TRBV6-3 with TRBJ2-3, with 12 bases that match TRBD2. This CDR3 spans 16 amino acids. J was trimmed by 3 bases and V by 7 bases; bases with no gene match: 8. Germline V gives CDR1 MNHEY, CDR2 SVGEGT. The CDR3 loop reads CASTNRLAGATDTQYF. CDR3 DNA: TGTGCCAGCACCAATCGACTAGCGGGAGCAACAGATACGCAGTATTTT.

The rearrangement links TRBV6-2 or TRBV6-3 to TRBJ2-7; possible D gene TRBD2, 5 bases. Trimming cost V 7 bases and J 0 bases, with 16 bases left between them. This CDR3 is built from 15 residues. Germline V CDR1 and CDR2: MNHEY, SVGEGT. The CDR3 loop is CASTTPDWDSYEQYF. DNA for the CDR3: TGTGCCAGCACGACTCCGGACTGGGACTCCTACGAGCAGTACTTC.

This clonotype turned up a few times. The chain links TRBV7-9 to TRBJ1-1; D is ambiguous. The CDR3 has 12 amino acids. Germline loops: CDR1 SEHNR, CDR2 FQNEAQ (reference sequence). V was shortened by 0 bases and J by 8 bases, with 7 bases between the two germline ends. DNA of the CDR3: TGTGCCAGCAGCTTAGCGGGGAGAGAAGCTTTCTTT. Protein sequence: CASSLAGREAFF.

This clonotype has just a few counts. The chain employs TRBV20-1 and TRBJ2-1, with unresolved D. The germline V gene encodes CDR1 DFQATT and CDR2 SNEGSKA (reference sequence). V was clipped by 4 bases and J by 1 base, with 8 bases between them. This CDR3 is built from 13 residues. CDR3 sequence: CSATTDSYNEQFF. In nucleotides, the CDR3 is TGCAGTGCTACTACGGATTCCTACAATGAGCAGTTCTTC.

The V and J genes are TRBV7-2 and TRBJ2-4; 8 bases are a match to TRBD2. Trimming took 5 bases from V and 7 from J; bases not matched to a gene: 13. The CDR3 spans 16 residues. Germline V gene lookup returns CDR1 SGHTA and CDR2 FQGNSA. CDR3 sequence reads: CASSPPGLRGGNIQYF. In DNA form, the CDR3 reads TGTGCCAGCAGCCCACCAGGTTTACGGGGGGGCAACATTCAGTACTTC.

The table lists this clonotype with a few counts. V is TRBV4-3 and J is TRBJ2-1; 8 nucleotides align to TRBD2. The CDR3 covers 16 residues. V was clipped by 6 bases and J by 4 bases; unmatched bases: 11. Germline V CDR1 and CDR2: LGHNA, YSLEER. This chain's CDR3 is CASSPTSGRGYNEQFF. The CDR3 nucleotides are TGCGCCAGCAGTCCTACTAGCGGTCGGGGTTACAATGAGCAGTTCTTC.

The rearrangement uses TRBV2 and TRBJ2-1, with 7 bases that match TRBD1. Germline values: CDR1 SNHLY, CDR2 FYNNEI. The CDR3 has 14 residues. V was pared by 3 bases and J by 8 bases, with 7 bases of the junction left unmatched. CDR3 sequence: CASSDDRAAHEQFF. Here the CDR3 DNA reads TGTGCCAGCAGTGATGACAGGGCGGCCCATGAGCAGTTCTTC.

The rearrangement links TRBV18 to TRBJ2-4; D uncertain. Per the germline V gene, CDR1 is KGHSH and CDR2 is LQKENI. Trimming took 6 bases from V and 0 from J, leaving 9 bases between them. This CDR3 comprises 14 residues. The CDR3 region is CASSSDLAKNIQYF. The CDR3 DNA is TGTGCCAGCTCTTCCGACCTAGCCAAAAACATTCAGTACTTC.

This clonotype was detected a few times. CDR3: CASSPHRVSAEAFF. DNA for the CDR3: TGTGCCAGCTCACCGCACAGGGTCAGCGCTGAAGCTTTCTTT. The rearrangement joins TRBV18 to TRBJ1-1, with D perhaps matching TRBD1 (6 bases). The CDR3 length is 14 residues. Trimming removed 3 bases from V and 6 bases from J, with 14 bases in between. The germline CDR1 and CDR2 sequences are KGHSH and LQKENI.

The chain has TRBV12-3 or TRBV12-4 and TRBJ2-3; D may be TRBD2 (6 bases). Trimming pared 3 bases from V and 10 bases from J, leaving 8 bases between. There are 11 residues in the CDR3. For the CDR3, the DNA is TGTGCCAGCAGTTTGGGGGGATCGCAGTATTTT. It translates to CASSLGGSQYF.